This T cell receptor beta chain derives from a study of T cells in Graves' hyperthyroidism and ophthalmopathy (dated by TCRdb to about 2019). For context, the study as a whole: Peripheral blood samples were taken at initial diagnosis, before any treatment was given. Following sampling, methimazole starting at 30 mg daily was given to hyperthyroidism patients, and high-dose intravenous methylprednisolone was given to ophthalmopathy patients. An independent validation cohort of fewer than 20 hyperthyroidism patients and over 15 patients who later progressed to ophthalmopathy tested prospective prediction of ophthalmopathy. TCR V-J signatures able to tell the groups apart were searched for in a discovery cohort of 90 to 100 patients, of whom roughly 42 had Graves' ophthalmopathy and some 60 had stable Graves' hyperthyroidism. The roughly 91 discovery patients were randomly split 7:3 into training and test sets. The study also compared thyroid tissue and blood T-cell repertoires from about six Graves' hyperthyroidism patients. The paper describes TCR Vbeta CDR3 sequencing of 130 to 150 peripheral blood samples, made up of roughly 45 ophthalmopathy patients, some 76 hyperthyroidism patients and 17 progressor patients.

The germline V gene supplies CDR1 SNHLY and CDR2 FYNNEI. Trimming removed 5 bases from V and 4 bases from J, leaving 18 bases between the germline ends. The CDR3, cysteine through phenylalanine, is 15 amino acids long. Of all the DNA, just the CDR3 is kept, 45 bases in frame from base 1. Results the study describes overall, beyond this receptor: During validation, the model predicted progression to ophthalmopathy a median of about 6.5 months ahead of onset, with around 71% sensitivity and around 72% specificity. Sample size was not statistically predetermined, and blinding of investigators to group allocation was not performed. Most expanded thyroid clonotypes (frequency above 0.001) were also detected in blood, a finding suggesting that blood repertoires may reflect thyroid immune responses. A model built on a 13 V-J signature distinguished ophthalmopathy from stable hyperthyroidism, reaching over 85% sensitivity and about 81% specificity in cross-validation and 80%/75% in testing.

The TCR beta CDR3 regions were amplified from RNA transcripts. For the first round of RT-PCR on the TCR CDR3, the HTBI primer set was used together with the Qiagen OneStep RT-PCR kit. Libraries were constructed in a second round of multiplex PCR, after which size selection and purification were performed. The libraries were sequenced on an Illumina HiSeq2000 using paired-end 100 bp reads. Per the original workflow: SOAPnuke was used to process the raw data, removing reads that contained adapters or uncalled bases, had a mean Phred below 15, or lacked an exact match to the constant primer or identifier. High-quality paired reads were merged with COPE v1.2.5, and unique nucleotide sequences were defined as clonotypes. MiTCR v1.1 was used to align clonotypes to the IMGT TRBV, TRBD and TRBJ reference segments. The analysis was restricted to V-J combinations with a frequency above 0.0001, which together covered roughly 99% of the repertoires. The TCS score was defined as F50 (clonal expansion) divided by E x V (chaos), with BLOSUM62-based TCRdist calculated between CDR3 peptides within each V-J. Welch's t-statistics and random forest reduced 500 to 650 V-J features to fewer than 15, which were used in a naive Bayes classifier (R e1071). The public reads were reanalyzed by TCRdb: fastp trimming at Q25, MiXCR alignment, in-frame beta chains only. For every CDR3 protein sequence, its rows merge into one entry that carries the most common genes and DNA. The V and J calls here are based on TCRdb, not the publication. For this sample there are more than 350,000 distinct CDR3 sequences; approximately 14% appear just once. About 20% of the sample is taken by the ten largest.

This clonotype was detected many times. Its specific antigen is unknown. The input lacks base qualities; no much larger clone sits a single base away. In the ophthalmopathy patients, disease was moderately to severely active, with a Clinical Activity Score of 3 or more, a NOSPECS grade of 4 or more, and a duration of less than 3 months. Patients with uncontrolled infections, other autoimmune diseases, pregnancy or lactation were excluded. Diagnoses were established on the basis of clinical symptoms, serum thyroxine and TRAb, thyroid ultrasound, and orbital computed tomography. PBMCs were isolated from about 10 ml of fresh peripheral blood by Ficoll-Paque density gradient centrifugation. Trizol reagent was used to extract total RNA, and RNA quality was then checked on an Agilent 2100 Bioanalyzer.

The clonotype originates from a woman in her sixties or seventies with Graves' ophthalmopathy. Sequenced input: blood. This chain joins TRBV2 to TRBJ2-7, and possibly TRBD1, on 7 matching bases. CDR3 loop: CASSPRASGGYEQYF. The bases read TGTGCCAGCAGTCCTCGGGCATCAGGGGGGTACGAGCAGTACTTC.